The 3 T cell receptor beta chains below all came from one sample that was sequenced in a study of T cell repertoires in cytomegalovirus infection. These receptors have no identified antigens. From the reads, TCRdb called clonotypes with MiXCR, one entry per CDR3 protein. In the table there are about 570,000 distinct CDR3 sequences, almost 40% of which are singletons. Sequenced material: cultured PBMCs, taken from culture after CMV antigen stimulation. These TCRs come from a human donor in good health (CMV status not recorded). Some clones in this sample may be carry-over from other donors' samples.

The chain joins TRBV28 to TRBJ2-7; 15 bases are a match to TRBD2. Unmatched junction bases numbered 14, after V lost 7 bases and J lost 7 bases. The CDR3 contains 17 residues. Germline CDR1 reads MDHEN; CDR2 reads SYDVKM. The CDR3, as DNA: TGTGCCAGCACCTCCCCCGGGACTAGCGGGGGGAGGGCGGAGCAGTACTTC. It translates to CASTSPGTSGGRAEQYF.

The table lists this clonotype with a few counts. Germline and junction disagree at one end, which may indicate a read error. V and J are TRBV6-5 and TRBJ2-5; TRBD2 agrees at 11 bases. Per the germline V gene, CDR1 is MNHEY and CDR2 is SVGAGI. This CDR3 has 14 residues. The CDR3 DNA reads as TGTGCCAGCAGTTACGCCGGACTAGCGGGCGACCCCAACTTC. This sequence encodes CASSYAGLAGDPNF.

This clonotype occurred once. The gene calls are TRBV28 and TRBJ2-3; 7 nucleotides line up with TRBD1. J gave up 3 bases and V 6 bases, and 6 bases lay outside the gene matches. Per the germline V gene, CDR1 is MDHEN and CDR2 is SYDVKM. This CDR3 region has 14 residues. The CDR3 DNA reads TGTGCCAGCAGGCCCTGGGACAGTACAGATACGCAGTATTTT. Translating it yields CASRPWDSTDTQYF. Together with reference TRBV28 and TRBJ2-3, the CDR3 gives the full variable domain: DVKVTQSSRYLVKRTGEKVFLECVQDMDHENMFWYRQDPGLGLRLIYFSYDVKMKEKGDIPEGYSVSREKKERFSLILESASTNQTSMYLCASRPWDSTDTQYFGPGTRLTVL.